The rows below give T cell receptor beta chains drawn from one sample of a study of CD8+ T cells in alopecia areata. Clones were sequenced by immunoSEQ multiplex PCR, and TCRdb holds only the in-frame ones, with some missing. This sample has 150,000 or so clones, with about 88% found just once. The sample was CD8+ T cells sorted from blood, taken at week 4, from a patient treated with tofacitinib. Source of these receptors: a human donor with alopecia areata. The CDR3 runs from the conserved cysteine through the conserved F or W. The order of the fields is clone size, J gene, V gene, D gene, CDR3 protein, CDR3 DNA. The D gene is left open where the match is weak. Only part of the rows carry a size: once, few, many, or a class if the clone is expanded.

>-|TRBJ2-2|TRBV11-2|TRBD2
CASSLRASGIDNTGELFF
TGTGCCAGCAGCTTAAGGGCTAGCGGGATCGACAACACCGGGGAGCTGTTTTTT
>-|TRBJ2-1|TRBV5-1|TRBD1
CASSLVSGGINEQFF
TGCGCCAGCAGCTTGGTGTCAGGGGGCATCAACGAGCAGTTCTTC
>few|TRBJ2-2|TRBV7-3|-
CASSPQSGELFF
TGTGCCAGCAGCCCACAAAGTGGGGAGCTGTTTTTT
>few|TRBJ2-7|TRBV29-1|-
CSLPRGIYEQYF
TGCAGCCTACCTCGGGGGATTTACGAGCAGTACTTC
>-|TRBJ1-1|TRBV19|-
CASSIGSTEAFF
TGTGCCAGTAGTATCGGGAGCACTGAAGCTTTCTTT
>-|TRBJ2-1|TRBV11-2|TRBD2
CASSLVTSGDNEQFF
TGTGCCAGCAGCTTAGTAACTAGCGGGGACAATGAGCAGTTCTTC
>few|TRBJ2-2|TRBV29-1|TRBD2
CSVEGGTSVTGELFF
TGCAGCGTTGAAGGTGGGACTAGCGTAACCGGGGAGCTGTTTTTT
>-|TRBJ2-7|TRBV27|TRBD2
CASSPIAGSFHEQYF
TGTGCCAGCAGTCCCATAGCGGGAAGTTTCCACGAGCAGTACTTC
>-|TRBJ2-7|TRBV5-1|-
CASSLGDGYEQYF
TGCGCCAGCAGCTTGGGGGACGGCTACGAGCAGTACTTC
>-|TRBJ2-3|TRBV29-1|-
CSVGWRSTDTQYF
TGCAGCGTTGGTTGGAGGAGCACAGATACGCAGTATTTT
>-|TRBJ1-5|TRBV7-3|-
CASSLDPRNPQHF
TGTGCCAGCAGCTTAGACCCCCGTAACCCCCAGCATTTT
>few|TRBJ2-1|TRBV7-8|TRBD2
CASSGLAGAPIDEQFF
TGTGCCAGCAGCGGATTAGCGGGAGCGCCTATCGATGAGCAGTTCTTC
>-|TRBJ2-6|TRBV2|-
CASQGLMPGVLTF
TGTGCCAGCCAGGGACTTATGCCAGGCGTCCTGACTTTC
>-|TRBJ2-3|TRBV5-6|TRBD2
CASSPKASGPEDTQYF
TGTGCCAGCAGCCCGAAGGCTAGCGGCCCTGAAGATACGCAGTATTTT
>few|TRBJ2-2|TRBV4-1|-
CASSHTQGIDTGELFF
TGCGCCAGCAGCCACACACAGGGCATCGACACCGGGGAGCTGTTTTTT
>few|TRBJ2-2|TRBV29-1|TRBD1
CSAGDRANTGELFF
TGCAGCGCTGGGGACAGGGCGAACACCGGGGAGCTGTTTTTT
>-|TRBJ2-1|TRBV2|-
CARTGTMEYNEQFF
TGTGCCAGAACCGGGACGATGGAATACAATGAGCAGTTCTTC
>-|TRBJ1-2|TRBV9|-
CASSVAVDGNYGYTF
TGTGCCAGCAGCGTAGCTGTGGACGGAAACTATGGCTACACCTTC
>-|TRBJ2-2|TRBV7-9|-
CASSLGGAGGLFF
TGTGCCAGCAGCTTAGGCGGAGCCGGGGGGCTGTTTTTT
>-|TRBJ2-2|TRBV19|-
CASRIGTAELFF
TGTGCCAGTAGGATCGGGACGGCGGAGCTGTTTTTT
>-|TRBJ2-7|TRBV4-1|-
CASSHSEGGYEQYF
TGCGCCAGCAGCCACTCGGAAGGGGGATACGAGCAGTACTTC
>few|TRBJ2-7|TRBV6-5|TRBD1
CASSHRTGMVYEQYF
TGTGCCAGCAGCCATAGGACAGGGATGGTCTACGAGCAGTACTTC
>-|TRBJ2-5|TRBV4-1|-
CASSQDTVTQETQYF
TGCGCCAGCAGCCAAGATACGGTGACCCAAGAGACCCAGTACTTC
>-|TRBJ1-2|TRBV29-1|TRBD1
CSVEFSGDRGIYGYTF
TGCAGCGTTGAGTTTAGTGGGGACAGGGGTATCTATGGCTACACCTTC
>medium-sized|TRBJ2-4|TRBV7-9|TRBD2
CASSREAGPKNIQYF
TGTGCCAGCAGCCGGGAGGCAGGACCAAAAAACATTCAGTACTTC
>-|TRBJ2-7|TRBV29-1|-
CSVEGGGTEQYF
TGCAGCGTTGAAGGAGGGGGAACCGAGCAGTACTTC
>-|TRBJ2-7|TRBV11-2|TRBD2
CASSPLVGEGSEQYF
TGTGCCAGCAGCCCCCTGGTCGGGGAGGGGTCCGAGCAGTACTTC
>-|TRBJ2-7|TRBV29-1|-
CSAEGGDSYEQYF
TGCAGCGCCGAGGGGGGGGACTCCTACGAGCAGTACTTC
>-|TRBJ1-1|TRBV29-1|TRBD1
CSAYPPGTGLNTEAFF
TGCAGCGCCTATCCCCCCGGGACAGGACTGAACACTGAAGCTTTCTTT
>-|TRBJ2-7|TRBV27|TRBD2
CASSSKGGAYEQYF
TGTGCCAGCAGTTCGAAGGGAGGGGCCTACGAGCAGTACTTC
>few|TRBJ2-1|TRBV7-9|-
CASSYYNEQFF
TGTGCCAGCAGCTACTACAATGAGCAGTTCTTC
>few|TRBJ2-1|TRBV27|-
CASSLGLVREQFF
TGTGCCAGCAGTTTGGGGCTAGTGCGTGAGCAGTTCTTC
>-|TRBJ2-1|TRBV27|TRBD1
CASSLWFRDSSYNEQFF
TGTGCCAGCAGTTTATGGTTCCGGGACAGCTCCTACAATGAGCAGTTCTTC
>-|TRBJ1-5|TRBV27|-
CASSEGTTNQPQHF
TGTGCCAGCAGCGAAGGGACAACTAATCAGCCCCAGCATTTT
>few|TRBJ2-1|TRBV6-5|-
CASSYLGSVSDEQFF
TGTGCCAGCAGTTACCTGGGCTCGGTATCGGACGAGCAGTTCTTC
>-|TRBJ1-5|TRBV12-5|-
CASGSGVQPQHF
TGTGCTAGTGGTTCGGGGGTTCAGCCCCAGCATTTT
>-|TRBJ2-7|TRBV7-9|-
CASSSSETPYEQYF
TGTGCCAGCAGCTCCTCCGAGACACCCTACGAGCAGTACTTC
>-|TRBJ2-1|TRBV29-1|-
CSVEGSQLSYNEQFF
TGCAGCGTTGAAGGGAGTCAACTTTCCTACAATGAGCAGTTCTTC
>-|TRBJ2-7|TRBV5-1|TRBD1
CASRQSTGGLYEQYF
TGCGCCAGCAGGCAGTCGACAGGGGGGCTCTACGAGCAGTACTTC
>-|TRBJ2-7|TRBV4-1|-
CASSQGDASSYEQYF
TGCGCCAGCAGCCAGGGGGACGCGAGCTCCTACGAGCAGTACTTC
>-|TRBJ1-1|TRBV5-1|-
CASSSGGTEAFF
TGCGCCAGCAGCTCCGGGGGAACTGAAGCTTTCTTT
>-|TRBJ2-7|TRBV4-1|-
CASSQDLQGPDEQYF
TGCGCCAGCAGCCAAGATTTACAGGGCCCTGACGAGCAGTACTTC
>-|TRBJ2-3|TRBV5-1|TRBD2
CASSSRAGGNTDTQYF
TGCGCCAGCAGCTCCCGGGCGGGGGGAAACACAGATACGCAGTATTTT
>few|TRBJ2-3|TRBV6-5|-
CASSRGDTQYF
TGTGCCAGCAGTCGGGGAGATACGCAGTATTTT
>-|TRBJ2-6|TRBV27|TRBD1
CASTLWGQGAFSGANVLTF
TGTGCCAGCACCCTCTGGGGACAGGGGGCTTTTTCTGGGGCCAACGTCCTGACTTTC
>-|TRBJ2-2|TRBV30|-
CAWSEADGELFF
TGTGCCTGGAGTGAAGCGGACGGGGAGCTGTTTTTT
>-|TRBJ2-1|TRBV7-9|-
CASSPLAAEQFF
TGTGCCAGCAGCCCACTAGCAGCCGAGCAGTTCTTC
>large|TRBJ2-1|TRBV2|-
CASTGLSSYNEQFF
TGTGCCAGCACCGGTTTAAGCTCCTACAATGAGCAGTTCTTC
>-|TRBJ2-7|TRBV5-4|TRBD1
CASSPWDSGEQYF
TGTGCCAGCAGCCCTTGGGACAGTGGCGAGCAGTACTTC
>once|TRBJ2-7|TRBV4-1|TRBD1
CASSQVNRWDRPGWAYEQYF
TGCGCCAGCAGCCAAGTCAATAGGTGGGACAGGCCCGGGTGGGCCTACGAGCAGTACTTC
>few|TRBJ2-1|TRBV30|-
CAWTRGSENEQFF
TGTGCCTGGACTCGGGGATCCGAAAATGAGCAGTTCTTC